The 10 T cell receptor beta chains listed next were all sequenced from one sample in a study of OX40 agonist ivuxolimab in advanced cancers. The method was immunoSEQ multiplex PCR; TCRdb's version includes in-frame clones alone and lacks a portion of them. This table has 95,000 to 150,000 clones, roughly 95% appearing once. This material consisted of CD4+ or CD8+ T cells sorted from blood, taken in a trial of the OX40 agonist ivuxolimab. These receptors all stem from an adult with an advanced solid tumor such as melanoma, head and neck, liver or kidney cancer.

This chain connects TRBV5-1 to TRBJ1-4; 9 bases align to TRBD1. Germline CDR1 SGHRS, CDR2 YFSETQ. Trimming took 0 bases from V and 8 from J; bases not matched to a gene: 5. The CDR3 has 15 residues. The DNA of the CDR3 is TGCGCCAGCAGCTTGGCCGGGACAGGGTCGGAAAAACTGTTTTTT. Amino acid sequence: CASSLAGTGSEKLFF.

The chain employs TRBV7-3 and TRBJ2-2; D ambiguous. The V end lost 5 bases, the J end lost 9 bases, and 13 bases lay between the germline ends. CDR1 and CDR2 from the germline V gene are SGHTA and FQGTGA. This CDR3 comprises 13 residues. Here the CDR3 DNA reads TGTGCCAGCAGCCCGATCGAGAAACGGGAGCTGTTTTTT. It is translated as CASSPIEKRELFF.

The chain has TRBV19 and TRBJ1-4; no firm D call. Germline V CDR1 and CDR2: LNHDA, SQIVND (reference sequence). This CDR3 has 13 residues. V lost 5 bases and J lost 7, with 11 bases in between. CDR3 DNA sequence: TGTGCCAGTAGTCCCGAACAGTTTGAAAAACTGTTTTTT. Its translation: CASSPEQFEKLFF.

This chain joins TRBV11-2 and TRBJ2-5; tentative D call: TRBD2 (6 bases). The J call may be in error: the DNA end matches TRBJ2-7 better. The CDR3 is made up of 15 amino acids. Germline lookup yields CDR1 SGHAT and CDR2 FQNNGV. CDR3 sequence: CASRSLPGLRYEQYF. The CDR3 DNA is TGTGCCAGCAGAAGTTTACCGGGACTTCGATACGAGCAGTACTTC.

This chain uses TRBV6-1 with TRBJ2-3, with 7 bases fitting TRBD2. V was clipped by 6 bases and J by 3 bases; unmatched bases: 9. The CDR3 is made up of 15 amino acids. CDR1 and CDR2 from the germline V gene are MNHNS and SASEGT. The CDR3 DNA reads as TGTGCCAGCAGCAGAGACGGGGGGATTACAGATACGCAGTATTTT. It is translated as CASSRDGGITDTQYF.

The chain carries TRBV7-3 and TRBJ2-1, with TRBD1 as a possible D gene (5 bases). The CDR3 totals 15 residues. V dropped 1 base and J dropped 0 bases, with 7 bases sitting between them. Germline loops: CDR1 SGHTA, CDR2 FQGTGA. The CDR3 DNA follows: TGTGCCAGCAGCTTAAAAGGGGCCTCCTACAATGAGCAGTTCTTC. Its translation: CASSLKGASYNEQFF.

The V call is TRBV2, the J call TRBJ2-1, with unresolved D. This CDR3 is built from 11 residues. Germline V CDR1 and CDR2: SNHLY, FYNNEI. V dropped 6 bases and J dropped 4 bases, with 4 bases sitting between them. The CDR3 loop is CASRAYNEQFF. In DNA form, the CDR3 reads TGTGCCAGCAGAGCATACAATGAGCAGTTCTTC.

This clone was observed a few times. The chain joins TRBV28 to TRBJ2-3, with a tentative D call TRBD2 (6 bases). The CDR3 is 15 amino acids. The V gene lost 6 bases and the J gene lost 2 bases, with 15 bases spanning the gap. From germline, CDR1 is MDHEN and CDR2 SYDVKM. The CDR3, as DNA: TGTGCCAGCAGCCCGGAGGGACTTCTCACAGATACGCAGTATTTT. It codes for CASSPEGLLTDTQYF.

This clone has a single count. The V gene is TRBV28, the J gene TRBJ2-5; 9 nucleotides align to TRBD2. V was pared by 5 bases and J by 4 bases, with 11 bases of the junction left unmatched. The CDR3 is 16 amino acids. The V gene's germline CDR1 is MDHEN and CDR2 SYDVKM. The CDR3 loop is CASSPTTSGLRETQYF. The CDR3 DNA reads TGTGCCAGCAGTCCGACCACTAGCGGGCTAAGAGAGACCCAGTACTTC.

The rearrangement joins TRBV7-6 to TRBJ1-4; a weak D match, TRBD1 (5 bases). Trimming shortened V by 5 bases and J by 6 bases, and 13 bases separated the two germline ends. The CDR3 contains 14 residues. Germline CDR1 SGHVS, CDR2 FNYEAQ. The CDR3 coding sequence is TGTGCCAGCAGCCAAGGGACTTTTGATGAAAAACTGTTTTTT. Amino acids: CASSQGTFDEKLFF.